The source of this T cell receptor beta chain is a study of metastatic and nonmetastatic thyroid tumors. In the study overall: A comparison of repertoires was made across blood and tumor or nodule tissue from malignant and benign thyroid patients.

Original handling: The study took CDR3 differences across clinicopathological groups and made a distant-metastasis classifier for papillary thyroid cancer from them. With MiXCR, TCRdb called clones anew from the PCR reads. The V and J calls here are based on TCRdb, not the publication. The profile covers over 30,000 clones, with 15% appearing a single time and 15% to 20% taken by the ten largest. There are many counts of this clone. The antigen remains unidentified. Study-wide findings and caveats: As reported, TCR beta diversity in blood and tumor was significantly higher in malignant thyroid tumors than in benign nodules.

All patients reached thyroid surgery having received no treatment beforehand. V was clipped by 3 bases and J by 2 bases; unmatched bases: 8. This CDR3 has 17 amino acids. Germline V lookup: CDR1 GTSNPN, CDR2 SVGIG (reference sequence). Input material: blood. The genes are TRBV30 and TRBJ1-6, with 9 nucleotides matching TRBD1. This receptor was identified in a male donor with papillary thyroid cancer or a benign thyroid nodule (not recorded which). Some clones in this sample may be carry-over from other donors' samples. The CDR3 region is CAWRRTGGATYNSPLHF. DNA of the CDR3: TGTGCCTGGAGGAGAACAGGGGGCGCGACCTATAATTCACCCCTCCACTTT.